These 23 T cell receptor beta chains originate from one sample sequenced in a study of technical replicates of blood from four donors. Some clones are missing from TCRdb's copy, which holds only in-frame ones; the method was immunoSEQ multiplex PCR. The sample includes around 68,000 clones, about 97% of them seen just once. Sample: T cells isolated from PBMCs. These receptor sequences come from a human donor in good health.

V gene TRBV7-2 combines with J gene TRBJ2-7; no reliable D call. The V end was cut by 5 bases, the J end by 3 bases, with 8 bases between. The V gene's germline CDR1 is SGHTA and CDR2 FQGNSA. This CDR3 is 12 amino acids long. CDR3 protein: CASSKNFYEQYF. CDR3 nucleotide sequence: TGTGCCAGCAGCAAGAACTTCTACGAGCAGTACTTC.

The chain joins TRBV28 to TRBJ2-7; possibly TRBD2 for D (5 bases). The CDR3 loop spans 12 amino acids. Per germline, CDR1 MDHEN and CDR2 SYDVKM. Trimming took 2 bases from V and 9 from J, leaving 11 bases between them. CDR3 nucleotides: TGTGCCAGCAGTTTAAACTACGGAGGGCAGTACTTC. Amino acids: CASSLNYGGQYF.

A single count supports this clone. The chain has TRBV4-2 and TRBJ1-5; no firm D call. The CDR3 is 14 amino acids. V was clipped by 3 bases and J by 3 bases, with 9 bases between them. The germline gives CDR1 LGHNA, CDR2 YNFKEQ. CDR3 residues: CASSQDLDNQPQHF. The CDR3 DNA sequence: TGTGCCAGCAGCCAGGACTTGGACAATCAGCCCCAGCATTTT.

V is TRBV7-3 and J is TRBJ2-4; 10 bases match TRBD2. The CDR3 totals 15 residues. The ends lost 5 bases at V and 7 bases at J; junction bases unmatched: 8. CDR1 SGHTA and CDR2 FQGTGA come from the germline V gene. CDR3 region: CASSTSSGSLNIQYF. CDR3 bases: TGTGCCAGCAGCACATCTAGCGGGAGTTTGAACATTCAGTACTTC. The whole variable domain, remainder taken from reference TRBV7-3 and TRBJ2-4, is GAGVSQTPSNKVTEKGKYVELRCDPISGHTALYWYRQSLGQGPEFLIYFQGTGAADDSGLPNDRFFAVRPEGSVSTLKIQRTERGDSAVYLCASSTSSGSLNIQYFGAGTRLSVL.

The chain carries TRBV15 and TRBJ2-5; 8 bases are a match to TRBD2. The V gene's germline CDR1 is LNHNV and CDR2 YYDKDF (reference sequence). The CDR3 has 15 residues. V shed 3 bases, J shed 5 bases, and the junction held 8 bases outside the gene matches. The CDR3 loop is CATSRGAGVGETQYF. CDR3 DNA: TGTGCCACCAGCAGGGGAGCGGGAGTGGGGGAGACCCAGTACTTC.

The V gene is TRBV6-6, the J gene TRBJ1-1, with D possibly TRBD1 on 6 matching bases. The CDR3 length is 14 residues. Trimming took 2 bases from V and 4 from J, leaving 11 bases between them. Germline CDR1 reads MNHNY; CDR2 reads SVGAGI (reference sequence). CDR3 amino acids: CASSYGGGGTEAFF. As DNA, the CDR3 is TGTGCCAGCAGTTACGGGGGAGGGGGCACTGAAGCTTTCTTT.

The J gene is TRBJ1-1, the V gene TRBV6-5; possible D gene TRBD1, 5 bases. Per germline, CDR1 MNHEY and CDR2 SVGAGI. The CDR3 has 14 amino acids. V lost 2 bases and J 5 bases, leaving 12 bases between the germline ends. The CDR3 region is CASSYRGGKTEAFF. DNA for the CDR3: TGTGCCAGCAGTTACAGGGGAGGGAAGACTGAAGCTTTCTTT.

This clone was recorded a few times. The genes are TRBV6-4 and TRBJ1-2, with D possibly matching TRBD1 (5 bases). Trimming stripped 4 bases from V and 5 bases from J, with 14 bases between. Germline values: CDR1 MRHNA, CDR2 SNTAGT. This CDR3 contains 14 residues. The CDR3 spells CASSVEGQGYGYTF. The CDR3 coding sequence is TGTGCCAGCAGTGTGGAGGGGCAGGGTTATGGCTACACCTTC.

The V and J genes are TRBV7-9 and TRBJ2-5, with 11 bases matching TRBD2. J lost 4 bases, V lost 4 bases, and 8 bases had no gene match. From germline, CDR1 is SEHNR and CDR2 FQNEAQ (reference sequence). The CDR3 extends over 16 amino acids. The DNA of the CDR3 is TGTGCCAGCAGCTCAAGGACTAGCGGGTTTGGAGAGACCCAGTACTTC. It translates to CASSSRTSGFGETQYF.

The chain employs TRBV5-1 and TRBJ2-1, with TRBD2 matching over 8 bases. J gave up 3 bases and V 7 bases, and 12 bases lay outside the gene matches. The CDR3 length is 16 residues. CDR1 is SGHRS, CDR2 YFSETQ, per germline. CDR3 sequence reads: CASGALSGSVYNEQFF. The CDR3 bases are TGCGCCAGCGGGGCCTTAAGCGGGAGCGTCTACAATGAGCAGTTCTTC.

The chain combines TRBV12-5 with TRBJ2-3, with 11 bases lining up with TRBD2. The CDR3 totals 15 residues. V was clipped by 2 bases and J by 5 bases; unmatched bases: 3. Per the germline V gene, CDR1 is LGHNT and CDR2 is FRNRAP. Written as DNA, the CDR3 is TGTGCTAGTGGTTTGACACTAGCGGGAGAAGATACGCAGTATTTT. Protein sequence: CASGLTLAGEDTQYF.

The count of this clone is one. The CDR3 nucleotides are TGTGCCAGCCGTGGGCCGACTCAATACGAGCAGTACTTC. Translating it yields CASRGPTQYEQYF. The rearrangement links TRBV2 to TRBJ2-7; D is uncertain. The CDR3 sequence is 13 residues long. Deletions cut 8 bases from V and 4 bases from J, with 15 bases between. Germline CDR1 reads SNHLY; CDR2 reads FYNNEI. The complete variable domain, with remaining parts taken from reference TRBV2 and TRBJ2-7, reads EPEVTQTPSHQVTQMGQEVILRCVPISNHLYFYWYRQILGQKVEFLVSFYNNEISEKSEIFDDQFSVERPDGSNFTLKIRSTKLEDSAMYFCASRGPTQYEQYFGPGTRLTVT.

This sequence joins TRBV7-9 and TRBJ2-1; 7 bases match TRBD2. The V gene end was trimmed by 0 bases and the J gene end by 6 bases; junction bases not matched to a gene: 2. This CDR3 contains 14 residues. Germline lookup yields CDR1 SEHNR and CDR2 FQNEAQ (reference sequence). CDR3: CASSLAGGLNEQFF. As DNA, the CDR3 is TGTGCCAGCAGCTTAGCGGGAGGGCTCAATGAGCAGTTCTTC.

The gene calls are TRBV5-1 and TRBJ2-3; 11 bases line up with TRBD2. The CDR3 runs 16 residues. Germline V gene sequence: CDR1 SGHRS, CDR2 YFSETQ. V was pared by 2 bases and J by 6 bases, with 8 bases of the junction left unmatched. DNA of the CDR3: TGCGCCAGCAGCTTAATGACTAGCGGGACATGGGATACGCAGTATTTT. The encoded protein is CASSLMTSGTWDTQYF.

This rearrangement joins TRBV10-3 to TRBJ2-3; D is possibly TRBD1 (6 bases). V dropped 6 bases and J dropped 2 bases, with 18 bases sitting between them. CDR1 ENHRY and CDR2 SYGVKD come from the germline V gene. The CDR3 has 16 amino acids. CDR3 in amino acids: CAIRPSEQGITDTQYF. CDR3 in DNA: TGTGCCATCAGGCCCTCGGAACAGGGTATCACAGATACGCAGTATTTT.

The V gene is TRBV19, the J gene TRBJ2-1, with 9 bases matching TRBD2. With 5 bases clipped from V and 7 bases from J, the junction kept 12 bases outside the gene matches. Germline V gene sequence: CDR1 LNHDA, CDR2 SQIVND (reference sequence). The CDR3 contains 16 residues. CDR3 DNA sequence: TGTGCCAGTAGTCCTTTGAGAATAGCGGGGGCAAATGAGCAGTTCTTC. It is translated as CASSPLRIAGANEQFF.

The genes are TRBV27 and TRBJ2-1; no reliable D call. The V end lost 0 bases, the J end lost 2 bases, and 5 bases lay between the germline ends. From germline, CDR1 is MNHEY and CDR2 SMNVEV (reference sequence). There are 14 residues in the CDR3. The CDR3 DNA follows: TGTGCCAGCAGTTTATCCAGCGCCTACAATGAGCAGTTCTTC. Translated, it gives CASSLSSAYNEQFF.

This chain connects TRBV9 to TRBJ2-1; 12 positions agree with TRBD2. CDR1 is SGDLS, CDR2 YYNGEE, per germline. V was clipped by 3 bases and J by 8 bases; unmatched bases: 6. The CDR3 totals 15 residues. DNA of the CDR3: TGTGCCAGCAGCGCTATACTAGCGGGAGGTGATGAGCAGTTCTTC. Its translation is CASSAILAGGDEQFF.

The chain links TRBV7-9 to TRBJ2-7; 10 positions match TRBD1. This CDR3 is 15 amino acids long. V was pared by 5 bases and J by 2 bases, with 6 bases of the junction left unmatched. Germline CDR1 reads SEHNR; CDR2 reads FQNEAQ (reference sequence). The CDR3 here is CASSPRTGGTYEQYF. In nucleotides, the CDR3 is TGTGCCAGCAGCCCCCGGACAGGGGGTACCTACGAGCAGTACTTC.

The chain joins TRBV9 to TRBJ2-1; D call uncertain. The V and J ends lost 2 bases and 10 bases respectively, with 16 bases between them. Per the germline V gene, CDR1 is SGDLS and CDR2 is YYNGEE. The CDR3 covers 14 residues. The CDR3 nucleotides are TGTGCCAGCAGCGTCGATGTGGTACAAACCGAGCAGTTCTTC. Residues: CASSVDVVQTEQFF.

This sequence joins TRBV7-8 and TRBJ2-3; D is unclear. The CDR3 is made up of 14 amino acids. The ends were cut back, 3 bases at V and 2 bases at J, with 9 bases in the middle. The germline V gene encodes CDR1 SGHVS and CDR2 FQNEAQ. The CDR3 is CASSFLTNTDTQYF. CDR3 in DNA: TGTGCCAGCAGCTTCCTAACCAACACAGATACGCAGTATTTT.

This chain links TRBV5-8 with TRBJ1-2; 7 nucleotides match TRBD1. Unmatched junction bases numbered 6, after V lost 3 bases and J lost 1 base. This CDR3 spans 15 amino acids. Germline V gene sequence: CDR1 SGHTS, CDR2 YDEGEE. For the CDR3, the DNA is TGTGCCAGCAGCTACGGGACAGCCAATAACTATGGCTACACCTTC. Protein product: CASSYGTANNYGYTF.

In nucleotides, the CDR3 is TGTGCCAGCAGCTTAGCGAACAACGAGCAGTACTTC. Translation gives CASSLANNEQYF. V and J are TRBV7-9 and TRBJ2-7; D is unresolved. The CDR3 is made up of 12 amino acids. Deletions cut 0 bases from V and 5 bases from J, with 5 bases between. Germline V gene lookup returns CDR1 SEHNR and CDR2 FQNEAQ (reference sequence). The full variable domain, with the rest looked up from reference TRBV7-9 and TRBJ2-7, is DTGVSQNPRHKITKRGQNVTFRCDPISEHNRLYWYRQTLGQGPEFLTYFQNEAQLEKSRLLSDRFSAERPKGSFSTLEIQRTEQGDSAMYLCASSLANNEQYFGPGTRLTVT.